The 17 T cell receptor beta chains given below trace back to one sample, sequenced in a study of blood T cell repertoires in COVID-19. Repertoires were generated with immunoSEQ multiplex PCR, while TCRdb's copy carries only in-frame clones and drops some. Of about 180,000 clones listed, about 88% are singletons. The sequencing input was PBMCs or T cells enriched from blood (not recorded which). The receptor source for this set is a woman between 35 and 50 years old with acute COVID-19.

The V call is TRBV18, the J call TRBJ1-4; D not certain. The germline V gene encodes CDR1 KGHSH and CDR2 LQKENI. V was trimmed by 3 bases and J by 5 bases, leaving 10 bases between them. CDR3 length: 14 residues. The CDR3: CASSPSTVNEKLFF. The CDR3, as DNA: TGTGCCAGCTCACCTTCTACCGTCAATGAAAAACTGTTTTTT. The complete variable domain, with remaining parts taken from reference TRBV18 and TRBJ1-4, reads NAGVMQNPRHLVRRRGQEARLRCSPMKGHSHVYWYRQLPEEGLKFMVYLQKENIIDESGMPKERFSAEFPKEGPSILRIQQVVRGDSAAYFCASSPSTVNEKLFFGSGTQLSVL.

The V gene is TRBV24-1, the J gene TRBJ2-3; 9 nucleotides line up with TRBD1. V shed 4 bases, J shed 4 bases, and the junction held 11 bases outside the gene matches. The CDR3 runs 17 residues. Germline lookup yields CDR1 KGHDR and CDR2 SFDVKD. This chain's CDR3 is CATSDPGTGHYADTQYF. The CDR3 bases are TGTGCCACCAGTGACCCGGGGACAGGGCATTACGCAGATACGCAGTATTTT.

The gene calls are TRBV19 and TRBJ1-1; no reliable D call. The V end lost 1 base, the J end lost 1 base, and 7 bases lay between the germline ends. CDR3 size: 14 residues. Germline V lookup: CDR1 LNHDA, CDR2 SQIVND (reference sequence). CDR3 DNA: TGTGCCAGTAGTATAGCCGACTCGAACACTGAAGCTTTCTTT. As protein: CASSIADSNTEAFF.

The chain is built from TRBV18 and TRBJ2-3; D is unclear. Per the germline V gene, CDR1 is KGHSH and CDR2 is LQKENI. The CDR3 sequence is 15 residues long. Trimming cost V 4 bases and J 0 bases, with 11 bases left between them. Written as DNA, the CDR3 is TGTGCCAGCTCACTCCTACCTACTAGCACAGATACGCAGTATTTT. This encodes CASSLLPTSTDTQYF.

CDR3 loop: CASSLGGQETQYF. CDR3 sequence (DNA): TGTGCCAGCAGCTTAGGAGGTCAAGAGACCCAGTACTTC. The rearrangement uses TRBV7-6 and TRBJ2-5; D unclear. The CDR3 has 13 amino acids. V lost 1 base and J lost 2, with 5 bases in between. Germline V lookup: CDR1 SGHVS, CDR2 FNYEAQ.

CDR3 amino acids: CASSQGGLGNEQFF. The CDR3 DNA sequence: TGTGCCAGCAGCCAAGGCGGACTGGGCAATGAGCAGTTCTTC. The chain recombines TRBV3-1 (or the pseudogene TRBV3-2) with TRBJ2-1; D is perhaps TRBD2 (5 bases). The CDR3 sequence is 14 residues long. Germline assignment: CDR1 LGHDT and CDR2 YNNKEL (reference sequence). The V gene lost 1 base and the J gene lost 6 bases, with 10 bases spanning the gap.

This chain connects TRBV19 to TRBJ2-4; 9 bases align to TRBD2. J was trimmed by 5 bases and V by 9 bases; bases with no gene match: 8. CDR3 size: 14 residues. The germline V gene has CDR1 LNHDA and CDR2 SQIVND (reference sequence). CDR3 loop: CARRREGTQNIQYF. In nucleotides, the CDR3 is TGTGCCAGAAGGCGGGAGGGGACCCAAAACATTCAGTACTTC.

The chain recombines TRBV27 with TRBJ2-1, with 12 bases aligning to TRBD2. V trimming: 4 bases; J trimming: 7 bases; junction bases outside the gene matches: 5. This CDR3 is built from 15 residues. Germline V gene lookup returns CDR1 MNHEY and CDR2 SMNVEV (reference sequence). The CDR3 region has the DNA TGTGCCAGCAGTTACGGACTAGCGGGGCAAAATGAGCAGTTCTTC. This gives the protein CASSYGLAGQNEQFF.

The chain uses TRBV28 and TRBJ1-3, with D unclear. The CDR3 is 15 residues long. V lost 8 bases, J lost 0 bases, and 14 bases lay in between. CDR1 is MDHEN and CDR2 is SYDVKM in the germline V gene. CDR3 sequence (DNA): TGTGCCAGCTTTTCCCGGGGTTACTCTGGAAACACCATATATTTT. Encoded protein: CASFSRGYSGNTIYF.

This clone occurred a few times. The chain is built from TRBV10-2 and TRBJ2-2; 12 bases align to TRBD2. The CDR3 totals 16 residues. Trimming cost V 3 bases and J 6 bases; bases outside gene matches: 5. From germline, CDR1 is WSHSY and CDR2 SAAADI. The CDR3 region is CASSERLAGAPGELFF. The CDR3 nucleotides read TGCGCCAGCAGTGAAAGACTAGCGGGAGCCCCCGGGGAGCTGTTTTTT.

This chain links TRBV21-1 with TRBJ1-4. TRBV21-1 has pseudogene status. There are 12 residues in the CDR3. This CDR3 is CASSKSGEKLFF. DNA of the CDR3: TGTGCCAGCAGCAAAAGCGGGGAAAAACTGTTTTTT.

V and J are TRBV28 and TRBJ1-1; 8 positions match TRBD1. CDR1 and CDR2 from the germline V gene are MDHEN and SYDVKM. Trimming took 5 bases from V and 7 from J; bases not matched to a gene: 9. This CDR3 has 14 residues. In nucleotides, the CDR3 is TGTGCCAGCAGTCTACTCCCTGGACAGGGTGAAGCTTTCTTT. This encodes CASSLLPGQGEAFF. Supplemented by reference TRBV28 and TRBJ1-1, the full variable domain reads DVKVTQSSRYLVKRTGEKVFLECVQDMDHENMFWYRQDPGLGLRLIYFSYDVKMKEKGDIPEGYSVSREKKERFSLILESASTNQTSMYLCASSLLPGQGEAFFGQGTRLTVV.

The gene calls are TRBV2 and TRBJ2-1; 8 positions agree with TRBD2. This CDR3 contains 14 residues. Per germline, CDR1 SNHLY and CDR2 FYNNEI. J gave up 8 bases and V 6 bases, and 9 bases lay outside the gene matches. The CDR3 DNA follows: TGTGCCAGCAGCCTCGGGAGGGCACCGGATGAGCAGTTCTTC. Protein product: CASSLGRAPDEQFF. Full variable domain (missing parts from reference TRBV2 and TRBJ2-1): EPEVTQTPSHQVTQMGQEVILRCVPISNHLYFYWYRQILGQKVEFLVSFYNNEISEKSEIFDDQFSVERPDGSNFTLKIRSTKLEDSAMYFCASSLGRAPDEQFFGPGTRLTVL.

The rearrangement links TRBV23-1 to TRBJ2-7, with TRBD1 identical over 8 bases. TRBV23-1 is identified as an open reading frame with a role that is uncertain. This CDR3 is 14 amino acids long. The J segment lost 3 bases and the V segment lost 5 bases, leaving 6 bases of the junction unmatched. The CDR3 loop reads CASSTDRGSYEQYF. The DNA of the CDR3 is TGCGCCAGCAGTACAGACAGGGGAAGCTACGAGCAGTACTTC.

The chain links TRBV27 to TRBJ1-4, with a tentative D call TRBD1 (5 bases). From germline, CDR1 is MNHEY and CDR2 SMNVEV (reference sequence). V was pared by 7 bases and J by 5 bases, with 11 bases between. This CDR3 has 13 residues. The DNA for the CDR3 is TGTGCCAGCAAGCGGAGGGGAAATGAAAAACTGTTTTTT. It codes for CASKRRGNEKLFF.

This rearrangement joins TRBV5-8 to TRBJ2-3; unclear D gene. Germline V gene lookup returns CDR1 SGHTS and CDR2 YDEGEE. Trimming cost V 2 bases and J 6 bases, with 7 bases left between them. CDR3 length: 12 residues. CDR3 bases: TGTGCCAGCAGCTTTAACATTGATACGCAGTATTTT. Protein sequence: CASSFNIDTQYF. Full variable domain (remainder filled in from reference TRBV5-8 and TRBJ2-3): EAGVTQSPTHLIKTRGQQATLRCSPISGHTSVYWYQQALGLGLQFLLWYDEGEERNRGNFPPRFSGRQFPNYSSELNVNALELEDSALYLCASSFNIDTQYFGPGTRLTVL.

The V and J genes are TRBV7-9 and TRBJ2-1, with D perhaps TRBD1 (7 bases). Trimming cost V 0 bases and J 7 bases, with 16 bases left between them. The CDR3 sequence is 16 residues long. The germline V gene encodes CDR1 SEHNR and CDR2 FQNEAQ (reference sequence). Written as DNA, the CDR3 is TGTGCCAGCAGCTTAGCTGCGACAGGGCGGGGAAATGAGCAGTTCTTC. It is translated as CASSLAATGRGNEQFF.